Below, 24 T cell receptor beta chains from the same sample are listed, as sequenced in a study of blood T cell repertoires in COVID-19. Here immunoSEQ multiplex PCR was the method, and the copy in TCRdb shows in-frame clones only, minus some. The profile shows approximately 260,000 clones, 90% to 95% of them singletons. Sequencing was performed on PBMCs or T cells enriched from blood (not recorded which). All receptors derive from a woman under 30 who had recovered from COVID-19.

DNA of the CDR3: TGTGCCAGCAGCCAAGACTACTCCGGGACAGGGCATCAGCCCCAGCATTTT. Amino acid sequence: CASSQDYSGTGHQPQHF. The rearrangement uses TRBV3-1 (or the pseudogene TRBV3-2) and TRBJ1-5, with 9 bases aligning to TRBD1. CDR3 length: 17 residues. After removal of 0 bases from V and 5 bases from J, the junction contained 8 bases not matched to a gene. CDR1 and CDR2 (germline): LGHDT, YNNKEL (reference sequence).

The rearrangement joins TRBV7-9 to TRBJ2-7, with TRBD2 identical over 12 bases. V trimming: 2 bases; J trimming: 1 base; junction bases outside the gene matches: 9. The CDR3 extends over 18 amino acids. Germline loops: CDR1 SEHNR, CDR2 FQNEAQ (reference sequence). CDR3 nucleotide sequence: TGTGCCAGCAGCTTAACCCCTGGACTAGCGGGATCTTCCTACGAGCAGTACTTC. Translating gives CASSLTPGLAGSSYEQYF.

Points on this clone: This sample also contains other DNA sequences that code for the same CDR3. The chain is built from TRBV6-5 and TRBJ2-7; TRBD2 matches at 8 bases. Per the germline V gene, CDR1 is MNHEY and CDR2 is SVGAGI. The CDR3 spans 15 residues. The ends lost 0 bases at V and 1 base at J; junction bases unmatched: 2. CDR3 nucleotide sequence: TGTGCCAGCAGTTACTCTGCGGGGGGATCCTACGAGCAGTACTTC. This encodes CASSYSAGGSYEQYF.

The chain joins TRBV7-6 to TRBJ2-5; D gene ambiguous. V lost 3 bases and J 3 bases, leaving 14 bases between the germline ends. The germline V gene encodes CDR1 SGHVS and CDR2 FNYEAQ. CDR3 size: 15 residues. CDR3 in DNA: TGTGCCAGCAGCTTGGAAGTAGGCGACAAAGAGACCCAGTACTTC. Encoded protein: CASSLEVGDKETQYF.

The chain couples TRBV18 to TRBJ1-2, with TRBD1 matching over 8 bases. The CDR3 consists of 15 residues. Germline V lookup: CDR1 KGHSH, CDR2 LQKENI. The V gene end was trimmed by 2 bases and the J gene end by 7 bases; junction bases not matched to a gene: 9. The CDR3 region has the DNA TGTGCCAGCTCACCAGACCCCCAGGGGGCGCGTGGCTACACCTTC. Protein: CASSPDPQGARGYTF.

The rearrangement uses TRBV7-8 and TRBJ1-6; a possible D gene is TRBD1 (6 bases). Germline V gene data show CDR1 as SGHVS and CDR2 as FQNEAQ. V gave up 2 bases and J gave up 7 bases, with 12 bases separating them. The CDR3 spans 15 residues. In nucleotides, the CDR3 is TGTGCCAGCAGCTTAAACAGGGACGTCAATTCACCCCTCCACTTT. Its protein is CASSLNRDVNSPLHF.

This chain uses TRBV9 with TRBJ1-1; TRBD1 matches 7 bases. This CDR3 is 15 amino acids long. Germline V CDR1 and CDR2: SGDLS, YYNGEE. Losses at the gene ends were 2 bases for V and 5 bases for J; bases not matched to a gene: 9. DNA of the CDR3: TGTGCCAGCAGCGTCGTCGGGACAGATATTACTGAAGCTTTCTTT. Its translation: CASSVVGTDITEAFF.

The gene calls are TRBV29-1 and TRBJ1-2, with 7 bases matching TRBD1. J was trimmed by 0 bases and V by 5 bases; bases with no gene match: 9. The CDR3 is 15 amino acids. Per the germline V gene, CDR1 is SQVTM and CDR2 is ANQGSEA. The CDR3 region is CSVLGRDRSNYGYTF. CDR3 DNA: TGCAGCGTTCTGGGCCGGGACAGATCTAACTATGGCTACACCTTC.

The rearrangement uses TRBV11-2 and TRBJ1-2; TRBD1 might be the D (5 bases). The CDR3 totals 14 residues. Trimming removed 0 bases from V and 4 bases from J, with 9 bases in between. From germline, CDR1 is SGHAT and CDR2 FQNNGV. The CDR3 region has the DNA TGTGCCAGCAGCTTAGATGGGCAGGGCTATGGCTACACCTTC. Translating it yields CASSLDGQGYGYTF.

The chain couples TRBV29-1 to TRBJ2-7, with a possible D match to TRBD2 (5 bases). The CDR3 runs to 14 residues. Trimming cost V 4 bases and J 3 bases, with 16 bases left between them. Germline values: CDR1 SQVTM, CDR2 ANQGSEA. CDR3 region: CSVGGLGAGYEQYF. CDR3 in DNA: TGCAGCGTTGGGGGTCTGGGAGCAGGCTACGAGCAGTACTTC.

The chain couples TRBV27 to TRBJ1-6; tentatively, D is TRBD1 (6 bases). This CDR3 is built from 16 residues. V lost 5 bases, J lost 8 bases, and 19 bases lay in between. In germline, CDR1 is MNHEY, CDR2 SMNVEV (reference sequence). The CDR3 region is CASSPRVGAPDSPLHF. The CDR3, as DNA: TGTGCCAGCAGTCCCCGAGTGGGGGCCCCCGATTCACCCCTCCACTTT.

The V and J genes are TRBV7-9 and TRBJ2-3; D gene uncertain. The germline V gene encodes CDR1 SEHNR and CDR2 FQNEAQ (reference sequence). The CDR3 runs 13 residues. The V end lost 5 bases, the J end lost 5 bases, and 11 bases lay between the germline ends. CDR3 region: CASSPGYGDTQYF. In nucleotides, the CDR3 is TGTGCCAGCAGCCCGGGTTACGGAGATACGCAGTATTTT. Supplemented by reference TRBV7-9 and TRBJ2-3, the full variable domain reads DTGVSQNPRHKITKRGQNVTFRCDPISEHNRLYWYRQTLGQGPEFLTYFQNEAQLEKSRLLSDRFSAERPKGSFSTLEIQRTEQGDSAMYLCASSPGYGDTQYFGPGTRLTVL.

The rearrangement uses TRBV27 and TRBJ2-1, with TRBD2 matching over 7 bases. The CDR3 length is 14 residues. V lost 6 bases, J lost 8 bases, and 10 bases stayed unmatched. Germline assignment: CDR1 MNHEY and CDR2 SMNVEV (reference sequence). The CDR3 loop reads CASRGAAGVYEQFF. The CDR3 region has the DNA TGTGCCAGCAGGGGAGCGGCGGGAGTGTATGAGCAGTTCTTC.

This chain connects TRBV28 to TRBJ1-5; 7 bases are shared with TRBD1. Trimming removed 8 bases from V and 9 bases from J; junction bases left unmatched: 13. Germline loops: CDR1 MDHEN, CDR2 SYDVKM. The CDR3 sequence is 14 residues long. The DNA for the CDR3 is TGTGCCAGCTTAGGGGGCCTTACCATTGTGCCCCAGCATTTT. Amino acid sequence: CASLGGLTIVPQHF.

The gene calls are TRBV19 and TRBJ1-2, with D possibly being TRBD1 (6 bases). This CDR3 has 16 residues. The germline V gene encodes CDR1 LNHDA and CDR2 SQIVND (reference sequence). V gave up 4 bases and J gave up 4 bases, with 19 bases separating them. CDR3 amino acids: CASSSASTGRLYGYTF. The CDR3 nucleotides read TGTGCCAGTAGTAGCGCCTCGACAGGCCGACTCTATGGCTACACCTTC. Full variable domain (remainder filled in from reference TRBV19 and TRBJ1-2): DGGITQSPKYLFRKEGQNVTLSCEQNLNHDAMYWYRQDPGQGLRLIYYSQIVNDFQKGDIAEGYSVSREKKESFPLTVTSAQKNPTAFYLCASSSASTGRLYGYTFGSGTRLTVV.

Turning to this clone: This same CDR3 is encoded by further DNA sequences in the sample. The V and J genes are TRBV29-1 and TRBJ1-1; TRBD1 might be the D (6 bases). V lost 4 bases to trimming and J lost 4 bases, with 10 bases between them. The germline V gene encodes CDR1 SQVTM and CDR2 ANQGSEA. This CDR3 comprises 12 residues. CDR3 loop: CSVATTGTEAFF. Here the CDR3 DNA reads TGCAGCGTTGCCACGACAGGCACTGAAGCTTTCTTT.

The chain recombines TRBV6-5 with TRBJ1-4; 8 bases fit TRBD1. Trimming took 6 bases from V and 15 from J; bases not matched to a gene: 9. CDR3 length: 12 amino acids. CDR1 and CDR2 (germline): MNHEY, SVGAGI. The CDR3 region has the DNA TGTGCCAGCAGACAGGGGGTTGGTAAAATGTTTTTT. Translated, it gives CASRQGVGKMFF.

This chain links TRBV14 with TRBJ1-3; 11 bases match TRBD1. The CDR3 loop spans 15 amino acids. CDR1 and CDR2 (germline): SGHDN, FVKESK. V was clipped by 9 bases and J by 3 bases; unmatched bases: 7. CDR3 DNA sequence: TGTGCCAGGAATGGACAGGGGGCTCATGGAAACACCATATATTTT. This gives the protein CARNGQGAHGNTIYF.

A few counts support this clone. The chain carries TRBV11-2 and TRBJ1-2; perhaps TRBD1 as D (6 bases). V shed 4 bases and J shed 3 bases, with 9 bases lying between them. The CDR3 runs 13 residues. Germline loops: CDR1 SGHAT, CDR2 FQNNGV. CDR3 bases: TGTGCCAGCAGCTCCCGGACAGACTATGGCTACACCTTC. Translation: CASSSRTDYGYTF.

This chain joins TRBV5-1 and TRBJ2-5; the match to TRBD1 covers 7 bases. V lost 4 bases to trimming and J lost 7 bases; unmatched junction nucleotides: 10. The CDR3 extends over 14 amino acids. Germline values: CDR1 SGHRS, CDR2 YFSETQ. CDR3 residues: CASSPGQAWGTQYF. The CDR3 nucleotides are TGCGCCAGCAGCCCCGGACAGGCTTGGGGGACCCAGTACTTC.

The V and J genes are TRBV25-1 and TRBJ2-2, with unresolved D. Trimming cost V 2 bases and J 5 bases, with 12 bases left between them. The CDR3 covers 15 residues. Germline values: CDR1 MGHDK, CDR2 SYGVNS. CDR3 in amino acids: CASSEGAGGTGELFF. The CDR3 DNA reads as TGTGCCAGCAGTGAAGGTGCAGGTGGAACCGGGGAGCTGTTTTTT.

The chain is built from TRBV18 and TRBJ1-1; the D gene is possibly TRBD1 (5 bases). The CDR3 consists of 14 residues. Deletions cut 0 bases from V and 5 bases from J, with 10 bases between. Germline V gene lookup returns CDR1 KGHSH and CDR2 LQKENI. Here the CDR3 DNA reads TGTGCCAGCTCACCACCGAGGGGAGGTACTGAAGCTTTCTTT. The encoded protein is CASSPPRGGTEAFF.

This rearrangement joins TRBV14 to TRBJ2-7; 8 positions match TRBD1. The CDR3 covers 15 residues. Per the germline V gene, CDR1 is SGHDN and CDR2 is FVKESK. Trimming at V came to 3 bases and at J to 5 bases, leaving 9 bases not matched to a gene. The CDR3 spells CASSQLGQGAHEQYF. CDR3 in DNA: TGTGCCAGCAGCCAGCTAGGACAGGGAGCTCACGAGCAGTACTTC.

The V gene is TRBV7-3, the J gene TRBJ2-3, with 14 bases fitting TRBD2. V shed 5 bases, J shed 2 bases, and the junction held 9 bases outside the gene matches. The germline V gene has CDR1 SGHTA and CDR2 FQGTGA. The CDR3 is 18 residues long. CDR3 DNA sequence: TGTGCCAGCAGCCCGGGACTAGCGGGAGAGAAAGACACAGATACGCAGTATTTT. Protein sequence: CASSPGLAGEKDTDTQYF.